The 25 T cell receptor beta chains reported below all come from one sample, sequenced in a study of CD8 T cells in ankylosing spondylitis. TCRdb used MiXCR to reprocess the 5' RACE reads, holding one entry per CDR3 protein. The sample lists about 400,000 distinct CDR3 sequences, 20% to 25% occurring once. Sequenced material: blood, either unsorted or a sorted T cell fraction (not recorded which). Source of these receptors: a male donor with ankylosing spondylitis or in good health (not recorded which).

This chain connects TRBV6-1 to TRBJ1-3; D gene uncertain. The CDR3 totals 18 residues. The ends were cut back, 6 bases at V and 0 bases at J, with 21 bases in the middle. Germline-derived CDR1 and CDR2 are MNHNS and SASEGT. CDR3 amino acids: CASSSRTVNSHSGNTIYF. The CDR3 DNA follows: TGTGCCAGCAGCTCCCGGACGGTGAACAGTCACTCTGGAAACACCATATATTTT.

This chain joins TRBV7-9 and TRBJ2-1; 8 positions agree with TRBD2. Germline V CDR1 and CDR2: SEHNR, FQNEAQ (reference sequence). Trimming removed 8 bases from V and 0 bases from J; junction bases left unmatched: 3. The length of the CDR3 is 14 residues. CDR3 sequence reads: CASERESSYNEQFF. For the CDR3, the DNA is TGTGCCAGCGAGCGGGAGAGCTCCTACAATGAGCAGTTCTTC.

The CDR3 loop is CASSDSHWGDHSPLHF. In DNA, the CDR3 is TGTGCCAGCAGCGATAGTCATTGGGGGGATCATTCACCCCTCCACTTT. This chain joins TRBV7-9 and TRBJ1-6; tentative D call: TRBD1 (5 bases). The germline CDR1 and CDR2 sequences are SEHNR and FQNEAQ (reference sequence). The ends were cut back, 5 bases at V and 8 bases at J, with 19 bases in the middle. The length of the CDR3 is 16 residues.

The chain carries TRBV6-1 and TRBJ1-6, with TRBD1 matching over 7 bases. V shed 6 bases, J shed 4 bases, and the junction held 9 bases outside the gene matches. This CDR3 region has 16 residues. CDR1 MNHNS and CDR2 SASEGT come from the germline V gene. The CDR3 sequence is CASSVAGTAYNSPLHF. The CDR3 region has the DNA TGTGCCAGCAGCGTGGCTGGGACAGCTTATAATTCACCCCTCCACTTT.

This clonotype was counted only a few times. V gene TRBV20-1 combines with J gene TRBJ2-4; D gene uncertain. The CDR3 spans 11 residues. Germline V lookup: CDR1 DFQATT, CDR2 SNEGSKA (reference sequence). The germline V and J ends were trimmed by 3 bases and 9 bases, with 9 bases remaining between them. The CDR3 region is CSASNQGIQYF. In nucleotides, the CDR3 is TGCAGTGCTAGTAACCAAGGCATTCAGTACTTC.

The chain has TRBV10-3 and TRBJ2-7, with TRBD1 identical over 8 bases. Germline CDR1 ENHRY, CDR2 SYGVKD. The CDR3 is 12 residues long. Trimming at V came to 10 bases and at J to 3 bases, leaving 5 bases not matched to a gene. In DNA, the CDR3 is TGTGCCAACGACAGGGGTGGCTACGAGCAGTACTTC. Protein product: CANDRGGYEQYF.

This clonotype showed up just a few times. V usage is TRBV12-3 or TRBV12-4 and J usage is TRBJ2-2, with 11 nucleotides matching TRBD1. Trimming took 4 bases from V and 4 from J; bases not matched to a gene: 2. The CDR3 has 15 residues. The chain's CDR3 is CASSSGTGGTGELFF. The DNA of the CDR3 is TGTGCCAGCAGTTCCGGGACAGGGGGCACCGGGGAGCTGTTTTTT.

The CDR3 DNA is TGCGCCAGCAGTGGTCGAGGCAGGGGTGACCAAGAGACCCAGTACTTC. It is translated as CASSGRGRGDQETQYF. The V and J genes are TRBV10-2 and TRBJ2-5, with D perhaps TRBD1 (6 bases). This CDR3 spans 16 amino acids. The germline V gene has CDR1 WSHSY and CDR2 SAAADI. The V and J ends lost 4 bases and 0 bases respectively, with 15 bases between them.

CDR3 residues: CASSSGQGPGELFF. CDR3 coding DNA: TGCGCCAGCAGCTCCGGACAGGGTCCCGGGGAGCTGTTTTTT. J is TRBJ2-2 and V is TRBV5-1; 8 nucleotides line up with TRBD1. V lost 3 bases to trimming and J lost 6 bases; unmatched junction nucleotides: 4. The CDR3 covers 14 residues. Germline V gives CDR1 SGHRS, CDR2 YFSETQ.

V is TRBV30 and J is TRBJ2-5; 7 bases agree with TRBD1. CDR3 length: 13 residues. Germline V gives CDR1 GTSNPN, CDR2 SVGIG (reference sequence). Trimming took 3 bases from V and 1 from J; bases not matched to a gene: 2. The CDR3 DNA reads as TGTGCCTGGAGGGGGACAGTCCAAGAGACCCAGTACTTC. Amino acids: CAWRGTVQETQYF. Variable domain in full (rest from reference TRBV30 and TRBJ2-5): SQTIHQWPATLVQPVGSPLSLECTVEGTSNPNLYWYRQAAGRGLQLLFYSVGIGQISSEVPQNLSASRPQDRQFILSSKKLLLSDSGFYLCAWRGTVQETQYFGPGTRLLVL.

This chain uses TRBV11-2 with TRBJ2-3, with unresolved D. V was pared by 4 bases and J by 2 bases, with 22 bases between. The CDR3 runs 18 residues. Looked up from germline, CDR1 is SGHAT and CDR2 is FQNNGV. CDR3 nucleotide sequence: TGTGCCAGCAGCTCATACCCCAGTAGGGATGGGCTCACAGATACGCAGTATTTT. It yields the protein CASSSYPSRDGLTDTQYF. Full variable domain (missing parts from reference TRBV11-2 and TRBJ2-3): EAGVAQSPRYKIIEKRQSVAFWCNPISGHATLYWYQQILGQGPKLLIQFQNNGVVDDSQLPKDRFSAERLKGVDSTLKIQPAKLEDSAVYLCASSSYPSRDGLTDTQYFGPGTRLTVL.

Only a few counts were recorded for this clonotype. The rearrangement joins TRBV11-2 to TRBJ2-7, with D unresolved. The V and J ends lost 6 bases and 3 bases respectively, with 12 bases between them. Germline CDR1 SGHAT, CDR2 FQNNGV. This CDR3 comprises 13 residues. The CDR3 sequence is CASSPPLLYEQYF. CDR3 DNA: TGTGCCAGCAGTCCGCCGTTGCTCTACGAGCAGTACTTC.

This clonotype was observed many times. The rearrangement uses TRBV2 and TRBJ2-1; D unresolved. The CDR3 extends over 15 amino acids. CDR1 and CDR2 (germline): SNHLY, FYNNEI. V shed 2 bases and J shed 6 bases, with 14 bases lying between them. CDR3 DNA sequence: TGTGCCAGCAGTGAAAGGTCAGCGCGCATCAATGAGCAGTTCTTC. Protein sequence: CASSERSARINEQFF. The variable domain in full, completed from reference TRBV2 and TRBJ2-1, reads EPEVTQTPSHQVTQMGQEVILRCVPISNHLYFYWYRQILGQKVEFLVSFYNNEISEKSEIFDDQFSVERPDGSNFTLKIRSTKLEDSAMYFCASSERSARINEQFFGPGTRLTVL.

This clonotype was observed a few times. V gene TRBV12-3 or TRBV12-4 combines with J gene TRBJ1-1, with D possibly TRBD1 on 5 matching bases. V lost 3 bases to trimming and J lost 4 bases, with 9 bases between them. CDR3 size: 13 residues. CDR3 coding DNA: TGTGCCAGCAGTTTGGGGCAGATCACTGAAGCTTTCTTT. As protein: CASSLGQITEAFF.

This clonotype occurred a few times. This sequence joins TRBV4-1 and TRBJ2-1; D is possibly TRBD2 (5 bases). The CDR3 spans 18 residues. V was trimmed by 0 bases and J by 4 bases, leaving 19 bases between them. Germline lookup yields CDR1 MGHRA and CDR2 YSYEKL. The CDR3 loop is CASSQDWPRRDRYNEQFF. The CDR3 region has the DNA TGCGCCAGCAGCCAAGATTGGCCCAGACGGGATCGTTACAATGAGCAGTTCTTC.

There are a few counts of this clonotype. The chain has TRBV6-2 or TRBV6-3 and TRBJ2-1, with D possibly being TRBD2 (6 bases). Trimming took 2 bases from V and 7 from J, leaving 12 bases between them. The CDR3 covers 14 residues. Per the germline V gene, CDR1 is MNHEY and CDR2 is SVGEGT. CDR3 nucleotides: TGTGCCAGCAGTTACCGGACTACTTGGAATGAGCAGTTCTTC. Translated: CASSYRTTWNEQFF.

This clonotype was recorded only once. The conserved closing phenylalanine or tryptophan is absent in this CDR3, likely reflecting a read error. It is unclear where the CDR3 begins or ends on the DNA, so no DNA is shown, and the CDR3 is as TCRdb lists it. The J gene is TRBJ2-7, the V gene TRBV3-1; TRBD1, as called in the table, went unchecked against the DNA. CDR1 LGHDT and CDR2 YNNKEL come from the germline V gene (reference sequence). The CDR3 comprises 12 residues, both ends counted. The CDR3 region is CASSQDPADRTL.

As DNA, the CDR3 is TGTGCCAGCAGTCGGGTTCCCAATGAGCAGTTCTTC. Translating it yields CASSRVPNEQFF. The genes are TRBV27 and TRBJ2-1, with D unclear. This CDR3 spans 12 amino acids. Trimming removed 5 bases from V and 6 bases from J, with 8 bases in between. Per the germline V gene, CDR1 is MNHEY and CDR2 is SMNVEV (reference sequence).

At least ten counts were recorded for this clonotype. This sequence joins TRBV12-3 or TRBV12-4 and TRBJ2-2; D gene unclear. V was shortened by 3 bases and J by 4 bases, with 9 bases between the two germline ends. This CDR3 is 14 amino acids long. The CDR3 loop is CASSFVGSTGELFF. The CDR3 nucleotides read TGTGCCAGCAGTTTCGTAGGGTCCACCGGGGAGCTGTTTTTT.

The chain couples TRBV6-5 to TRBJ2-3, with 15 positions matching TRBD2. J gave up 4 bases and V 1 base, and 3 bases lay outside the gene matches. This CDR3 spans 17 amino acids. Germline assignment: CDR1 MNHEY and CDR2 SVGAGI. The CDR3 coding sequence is TGTGCCAGCAGTTACTGGACTAGCGGGGGGGATCCAGATACGCAGTATTTT. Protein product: CASSYWTSGGDPDTQYF.

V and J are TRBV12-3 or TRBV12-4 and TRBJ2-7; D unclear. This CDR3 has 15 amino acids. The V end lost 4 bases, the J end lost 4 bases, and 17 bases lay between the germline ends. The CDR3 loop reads CASSSVRAGMYEQYF. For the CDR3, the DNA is TGTGCCAGCAGTTCAGTCCGGGCAGGAATGTACGAGCAGTACTTC.

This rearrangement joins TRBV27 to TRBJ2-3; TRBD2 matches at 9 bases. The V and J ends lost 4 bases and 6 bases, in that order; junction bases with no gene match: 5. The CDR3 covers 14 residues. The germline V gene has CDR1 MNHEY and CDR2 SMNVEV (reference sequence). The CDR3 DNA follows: TGTGCCAGCAGTTCGCGGGGGGGCCGGGATACGCAGTATTTT. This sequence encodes CASSSRGGRDTQYF.

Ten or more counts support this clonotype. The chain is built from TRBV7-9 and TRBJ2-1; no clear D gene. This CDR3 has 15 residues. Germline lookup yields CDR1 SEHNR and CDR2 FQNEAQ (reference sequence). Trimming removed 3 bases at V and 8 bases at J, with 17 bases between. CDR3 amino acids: CASSLLGKPADEQFF. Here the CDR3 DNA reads TGTGCCAGCAGCTTGCTTGGAAAGCCGGCGGATGAGCAGTTCTTC.

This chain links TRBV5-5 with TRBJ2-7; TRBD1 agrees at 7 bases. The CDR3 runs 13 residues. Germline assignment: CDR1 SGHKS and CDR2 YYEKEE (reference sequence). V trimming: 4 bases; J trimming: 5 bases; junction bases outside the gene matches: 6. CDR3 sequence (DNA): TGTGCCAGCAGCGCCGACAGGGTCCACGAGCAGTACTTC. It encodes CASSADRVHEQYF.

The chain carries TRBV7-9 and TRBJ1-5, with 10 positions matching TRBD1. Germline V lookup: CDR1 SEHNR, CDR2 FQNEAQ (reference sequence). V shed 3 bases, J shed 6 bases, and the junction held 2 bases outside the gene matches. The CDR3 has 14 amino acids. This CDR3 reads CASSLGTGVQPQHF. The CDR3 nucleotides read TGTGCCAGCAGCTTGGGGACAGGGGTTCAGCCCCAGCATTTT.